Presented here are 9 T cell receptor beta chains from one specimen sequenced in a study of OX40 agonist ivuxolimab in advanced cancers. Generated by immunoSEQ multiplex PCR, the TCRdb table keeps only in-frame clones and is missing some. The sample shows 65,000 to 80,000 clones, just under 95% of them seen only once. Sample: CD4+ or CD8+ T cells sorted from blood, taken in a trial of the OX40 agonist ivuxolimab. The receptors here all came from an adult with an advanced solid tumor such as melanoma, head and neck, liver or kidney cancer.

This sequence joins TRBV6-6 and TRBJ2-7, with 9 bases aligning to TRBD2. The V and J ends lost 6 bases and 6 bases, in that order; junction bases with no gene match: 15. The CDR3 loop spans 16 amino acids. Germline V gene sequence: CDR1 MNHNY, CDR2 SVGAGI (reference sequence). The CDR3 DNA reads TGTGCCAGCAGCCACGGCTGGGCGGGGGGGCCCGGCGAGCAGTACTTC. Amino acid sequence: CASSHGWAGGPGEQYF.

The rearrangement links TRBV7-9 to TRBJ2-2; 10 nucleotides line up with TRBD1. Germline CDR1 reads SEHNR; CDR2 reads FQNEAQ (reference sequence). V shed 5 bases and J 1 base; nucleotides not matched to a gene: 4. The CDR3 contains 16 residues. CDR3 residues: CASSRQGAMNTGELFF. DNA for the CDR3: TGTGCCAGCAGCCGACAGGGGGCGATGAACACCGGGGAGCTGTTTTTT.

This clone was seen just once. The rearrangement joins TRBV19 to TRBJ2-7, with D possibly matching TRBD1 (5 bases). This CDR3 region has 17 residues. Trimming removed 6 bases at V and 0 bases at J, with 21 bases between. Germline CDR1 reads LNHDA; CDR2 reads SQIVND (reference sequence). Written as DNA, the CDR3 is TGTGCCAGTAGCACCTTAAGGGGTATCGGAAGCTCCTACGAGCAGTACTTC. Encoded protein: CASSTLRGIGSSYEQYF.

The chain carries TRBV5-4 and TRBJ2-1; TRBD2 agrees at 8 bases. The CDR3 length is 14 residues. V lost 3 bases, J lost 7 bases, and 6 bases stayed unmatched. Germline V gene data show CDR1 as SGHNT and CDR2 as YYREEE (reference sequence). Here the CDR3 reads CASSSGLGLNEQFF. CDR3 coding DNA: TGTGCCAGCAGCTCGGGACTAGGGCTGAATGAGCAGTTCTTC. Together with reference TRBV5-4 and TRBJ2-1, the CDR3 gives the full variable domain: ETGVTQSPTHLIKTRGQQVTLRCSSQSGHNTVSWYQQALGQGPQFIFQYYREEENGRGNFPPRFSGLQFPNYSSELNVNALELDDSALYLCASSSGLGLNEQFFGPGTRLTVL.

The chain is built from TRBV7-6 and TRBJ2-1; TRBD2 agrees at 10 bases. The ends lost 5 bases at V and 2 bases at J; junction bases unmatched: 3. From germline, CDR1 is SGHVS and CDR2 FNYEAQ. The CDR3 covers 15 residues. The CDR3 region is CASSNSGGAYNEQFF. Here the CDR3 DNA reads TGTGCCAGCAGCAACAGCGGGGGGGCCTACAATGAGCAGTTCTTC.

Only one count was recorded for this clone. The rearrangement uses TRBV7-2 and TRBJ1-4, with D maybe TRBD1 (6 bases). The CDR3 runs to 14 residues. Germline-derived CDR1 and CDR2 are SGHTA and FQGNSA. V was pared by 1 base and J by 8 bases, with 11 bases between. The CDR3 region is CASSLGEGEEKLFF. CDR3 DNA: TGTGCCAGCAGCTTAGGGGAGGGGGAGGAAAAACTGTTTTTT.

The chain has TRBV6-5 and TRBJ2-2, with D possibly being TRBD1 (6 bases). Trimming pared 2 bases from V and 4 bases from J, leaving 11 bases between. In germline, CDR1 is MNHEY, CDR2 SVGAGI. This CDR3 has 15 residues. The chain's CDR3 is CASSYTRGRTGELFF. Written as DNA, the CDR3 is TGTGCCAGCAGTTACACCAGGGGCCGCACCGGGGAGCTGTTTTTT.

This rearrangement joins TRBV7-9 to TRBJ1-1; D remains ambiguous. CDR1 is SEHNR and CDR2 is FQNEAQ in the germline V gene (reference sequence). V lost 4 bases to trimming and J lost 0 bases, with 6 bases between them. The CDR3 is 13 amino acids. CDR3 nucleotides: TGTGCCAGCAGCTCGACGGTGAACACTGAAGCTTTCTTT. It codes for CASSSTVNTEAFF.

The chain has TRBV4-3 and TRBJ1-1; 7 bases line up with TRBD1. Germline values: CDR1 LGHNA, CDR2 YSLEER. Trimming cost V 0 bases and J 6 bases; bases outside gene matches: 10. The CDR3 extends over 16 amino acids. The CDR3 spells CASSQDSAGGTSEAFF. The CDR3 region has the DNA TGCGCCAGCAGCCAAGACTCGGCAGGGGGAACATCTGAAGCTTTCTTT.